This T cell receptor (beta chain) was retrieved from a study of response to subunit inactivated influenza vaccine. Remarks on this clonotype: Antigen: not known.

V gave up 6 bases and J gave up 1 base, with 13 bases separating them. The germline V gene has CDR1 SGHRS and CDR2 YFSETQ. CDR3 length: 14 amino acids. Regarding the study as a whole: New T cells are recruited in small numbers by each seasonal influenza vaccination, according to the authors' suggestion.

TCRdb recomputed calls from the RT-PCR reads with MiXCR, one row per CDR3 protein. The sample consists of hundreds of thousands of distinct CDR3 sequences, more than 15% of them appearing once. The starting material was PBMCs from blood, obtained approximately 13 days after vaccination. The V gene is TRBV5-1, the J gene TRBJ1-1; no definite D call. The TCR comes from a man between 50 and 59 years old who received an inactivated influenza vaccine. The CDR3: CASKPGTGNTEAFF. The DNA for the CDR3 is TGCGCCAGCAAACCGGGAACGGGGAACACTGAAGCTTTCTTT.